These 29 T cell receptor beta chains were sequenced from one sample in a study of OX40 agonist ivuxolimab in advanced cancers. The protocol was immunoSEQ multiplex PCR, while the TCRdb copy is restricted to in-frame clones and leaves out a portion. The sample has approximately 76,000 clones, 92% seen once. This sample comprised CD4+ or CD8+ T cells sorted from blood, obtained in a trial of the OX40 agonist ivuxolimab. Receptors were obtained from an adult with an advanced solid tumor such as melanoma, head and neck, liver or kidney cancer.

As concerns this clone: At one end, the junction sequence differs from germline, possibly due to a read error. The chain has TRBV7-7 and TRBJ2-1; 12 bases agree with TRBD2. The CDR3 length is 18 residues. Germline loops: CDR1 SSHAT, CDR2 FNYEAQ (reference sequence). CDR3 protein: CASSLTSGGPSSYNEQFF. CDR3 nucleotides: TGTGCTAGCAGCCTCACTAGCGGGGGGCCCAGCTCCTACAATGAGCAGTTCTTC.

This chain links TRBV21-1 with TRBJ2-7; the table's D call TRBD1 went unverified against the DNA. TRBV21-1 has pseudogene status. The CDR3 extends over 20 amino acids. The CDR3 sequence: CASSKSIGARVGRANYEQYF. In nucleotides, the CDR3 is TGTGCCAGCAGCAAGTCGATCGGAGCCAGGGTCGGTCGAGCGAACTACGAGCAGTACTTC.

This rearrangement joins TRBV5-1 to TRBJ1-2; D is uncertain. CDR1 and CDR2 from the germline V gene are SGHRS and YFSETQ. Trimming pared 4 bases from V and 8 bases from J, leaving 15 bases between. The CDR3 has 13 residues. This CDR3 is CASSPSRVLGYTF. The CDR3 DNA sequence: TGCGCCAGCAGCCCCAGTAGGGTCCTGGGCTACACCTTC.

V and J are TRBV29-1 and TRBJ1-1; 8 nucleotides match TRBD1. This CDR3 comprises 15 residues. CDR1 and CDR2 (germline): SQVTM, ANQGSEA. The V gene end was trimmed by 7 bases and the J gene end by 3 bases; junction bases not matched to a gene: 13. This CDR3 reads CSAPTGVGKDTEAFF. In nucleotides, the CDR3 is TGCAGCGCTCCGACAGGGGTAGGGAAAGACACTGAAGCTTTCTTT.

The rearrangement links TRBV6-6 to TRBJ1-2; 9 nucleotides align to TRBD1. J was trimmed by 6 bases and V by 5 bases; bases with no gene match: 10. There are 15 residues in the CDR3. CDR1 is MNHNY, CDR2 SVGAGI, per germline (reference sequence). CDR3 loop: CASSPRTGDFNGYTF. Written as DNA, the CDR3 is TGTGCCAGCAGTCCCCGGACAGGGGATTTCAATGGCTACACCTTC.

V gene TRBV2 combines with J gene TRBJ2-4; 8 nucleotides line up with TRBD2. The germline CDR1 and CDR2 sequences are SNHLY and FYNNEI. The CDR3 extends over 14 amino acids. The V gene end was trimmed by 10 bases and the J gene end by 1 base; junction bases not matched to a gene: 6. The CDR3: CAISGGRAKNIQYF. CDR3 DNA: TGTGCCATTTCGGGGGGGCGGGCCAAAAACATTCAGTACTTC.

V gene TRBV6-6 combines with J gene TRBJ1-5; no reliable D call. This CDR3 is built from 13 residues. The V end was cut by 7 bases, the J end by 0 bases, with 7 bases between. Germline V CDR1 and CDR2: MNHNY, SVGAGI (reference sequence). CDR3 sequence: CASIEYSNQPQHF. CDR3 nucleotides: TGTGCCAGCATAGAGTATAGCAATCAGCCCCAGCATTTT.

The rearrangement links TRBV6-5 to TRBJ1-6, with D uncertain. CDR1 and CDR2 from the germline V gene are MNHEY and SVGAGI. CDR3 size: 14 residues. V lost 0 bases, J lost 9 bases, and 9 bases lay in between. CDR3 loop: CASSYSELSSPLHF. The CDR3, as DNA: TGTGCCAGCAGTTACTCGGAGCTGTCTTCACCCCTCCACTTT.

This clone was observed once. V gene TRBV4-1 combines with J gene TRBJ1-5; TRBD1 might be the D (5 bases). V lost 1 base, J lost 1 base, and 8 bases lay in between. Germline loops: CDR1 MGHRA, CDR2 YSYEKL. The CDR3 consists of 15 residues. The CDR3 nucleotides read TGCGCCAGCAGCCAAGGGTGGGACAGCAATCAGCCCCAGCATTTT. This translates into CASSQGWDSNQPQHF.

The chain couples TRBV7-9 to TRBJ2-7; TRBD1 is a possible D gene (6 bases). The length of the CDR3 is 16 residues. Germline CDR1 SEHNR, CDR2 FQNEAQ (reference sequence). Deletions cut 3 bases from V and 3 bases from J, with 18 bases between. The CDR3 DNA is TGTGCCAGCAGCTTGACCTCAGGGGAACCTCTCTACGAGCAGTACTTC. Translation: CASSLTSGEPLYEQYF.

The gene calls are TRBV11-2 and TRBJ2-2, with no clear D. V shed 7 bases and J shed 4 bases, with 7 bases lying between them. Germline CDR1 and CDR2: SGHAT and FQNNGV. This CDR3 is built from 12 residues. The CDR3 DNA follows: TGTGCCAGCACCCTAACCACCGGGGAGCTGTTTTTT. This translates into CASTLTTGELFF.

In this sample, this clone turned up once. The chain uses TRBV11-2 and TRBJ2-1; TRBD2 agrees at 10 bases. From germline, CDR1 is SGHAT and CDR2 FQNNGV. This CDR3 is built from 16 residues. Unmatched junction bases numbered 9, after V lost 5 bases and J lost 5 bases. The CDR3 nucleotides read TGTGCCAGCAGCCCACTACTAGCGGGGAGGCACAATGAGCAGTTCTTC. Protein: CASSPLLAGRHNEQFF.

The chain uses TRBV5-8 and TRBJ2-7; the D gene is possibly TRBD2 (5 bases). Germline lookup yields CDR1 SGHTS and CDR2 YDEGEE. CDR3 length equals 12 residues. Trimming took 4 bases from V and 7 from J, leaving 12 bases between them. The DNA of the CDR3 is TGTGCCAGCAGCGTGGGTGGCGGGGAGCAGTACTTC. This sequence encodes CASSVGGGEQYF. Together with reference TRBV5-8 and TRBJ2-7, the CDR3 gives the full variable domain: EAGVTQSPTHLIKTRGQQATLRCSPISGHTSVYWYQQALGLGLQFLLWYDEGEERNRGNFPPRFSGRQFPNYSSELNVNALELEDSALYLCASSVGGGEQYFGPGTRLTVT.

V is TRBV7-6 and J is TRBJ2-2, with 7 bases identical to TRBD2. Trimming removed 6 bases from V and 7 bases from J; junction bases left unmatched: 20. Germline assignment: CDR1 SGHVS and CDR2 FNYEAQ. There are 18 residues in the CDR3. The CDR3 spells CASRRSTAGSGVGGELFF. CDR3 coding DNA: TGTGCCAGCAGAAGATCCACGGCGGGAAGCGGGGTAGGCGGGGAGCTGTTTTTT.

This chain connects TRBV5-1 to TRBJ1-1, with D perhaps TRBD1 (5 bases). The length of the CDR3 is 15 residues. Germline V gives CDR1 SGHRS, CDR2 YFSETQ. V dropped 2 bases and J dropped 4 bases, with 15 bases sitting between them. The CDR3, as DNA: TGCGCCAGCAGCTTCTGGGAGGGGTCCCCCACTGAAGCTTTCTTT. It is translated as CASSFWEGSPTEAFF.

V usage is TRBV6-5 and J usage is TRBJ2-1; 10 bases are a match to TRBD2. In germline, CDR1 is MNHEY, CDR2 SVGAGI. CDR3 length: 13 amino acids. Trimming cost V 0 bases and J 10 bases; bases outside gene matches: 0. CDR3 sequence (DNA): TGTGCCAGCAGTTACTCACTAGCGGGAGAGCAGTTCTTC. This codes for CASSYSLAGEQFF.

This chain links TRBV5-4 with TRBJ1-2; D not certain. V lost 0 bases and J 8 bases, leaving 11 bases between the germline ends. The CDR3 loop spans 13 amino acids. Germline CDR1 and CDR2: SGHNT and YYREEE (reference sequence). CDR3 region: CASSLGPMGGYTF. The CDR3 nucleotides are TGTGCCAGCAGCTTGGGGCCGATGGGGGGCTACACCTTC. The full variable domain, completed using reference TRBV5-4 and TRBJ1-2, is ETGVTQSPTHLIKTRGQQVTLRCSSQSGHNTVSWYQQALGQGPQFIFQYYREEENGRGNFPPRFSGLQFPNYSSELNVNALELDDSALYLCASSLGPMGGYTFGSGTRLTVV.

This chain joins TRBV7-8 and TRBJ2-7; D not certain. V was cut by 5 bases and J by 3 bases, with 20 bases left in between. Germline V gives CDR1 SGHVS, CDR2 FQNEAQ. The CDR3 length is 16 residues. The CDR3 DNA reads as TGTGCCAGCAGCCCCCCCCCTGTGATCCTTCTCTACGAGCAGTACTTC. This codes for CASSPPPVILLYEQYF.

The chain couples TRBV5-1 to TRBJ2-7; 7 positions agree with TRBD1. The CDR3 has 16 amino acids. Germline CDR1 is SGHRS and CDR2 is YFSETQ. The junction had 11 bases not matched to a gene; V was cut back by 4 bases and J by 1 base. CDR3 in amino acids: CASSKKDRLESYEQYF. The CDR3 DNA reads TGCGCCAGCAGCAAAAAGGACAGGTTGGAGTCCTACGAGCAGTACTTC. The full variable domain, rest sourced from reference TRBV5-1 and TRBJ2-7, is KAGVTQTPRYLIKTRGQQVTLSCSPISGHRSVSWYQQTPGQGLQFLFEYFSETQRNKGNFPGRFSGRQFSNSRSEMNVSTLELGDSALYLCASSKKDRLESYEQYFGPGTRLTVT.

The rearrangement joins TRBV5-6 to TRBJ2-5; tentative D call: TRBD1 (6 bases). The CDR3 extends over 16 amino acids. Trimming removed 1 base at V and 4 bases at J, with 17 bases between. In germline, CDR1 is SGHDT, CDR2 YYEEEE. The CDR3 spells CASSLPPGAEAETQYF. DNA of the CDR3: TGTGCCAGCAGCTTGCCCCCAGGGGCTGAGGCAGAGACCCAGTACTTC.

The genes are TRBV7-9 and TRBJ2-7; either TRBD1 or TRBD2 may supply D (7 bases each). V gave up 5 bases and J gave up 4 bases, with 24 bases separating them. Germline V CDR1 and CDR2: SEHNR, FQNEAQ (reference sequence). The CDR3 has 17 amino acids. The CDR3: CASSHSAGQSISYEQYF. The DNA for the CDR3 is TGTGCCAGCAGCCACTCAGCGGGACAGTCTATTTCGTACGAGCAGTACTTC. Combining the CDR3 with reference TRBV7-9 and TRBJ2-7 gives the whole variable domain DTGVSQNPRHKITKRGQNVTFRCDPISEHNRLYWYRQTLGQGPEFLTYFQNEAQLEKSRLLSDRFSAERPKGSFSTLEIQRTEQGDSAMYLCASSHSAGQSISYEQYFGPGTRLTVT.

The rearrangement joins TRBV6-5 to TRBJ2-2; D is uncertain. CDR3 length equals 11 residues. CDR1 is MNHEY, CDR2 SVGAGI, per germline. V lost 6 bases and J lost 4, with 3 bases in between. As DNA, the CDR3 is TGTGCCAGCAGCGGCACCGGGGAGCTGTTTTTT. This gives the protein CASSGTGELFF.

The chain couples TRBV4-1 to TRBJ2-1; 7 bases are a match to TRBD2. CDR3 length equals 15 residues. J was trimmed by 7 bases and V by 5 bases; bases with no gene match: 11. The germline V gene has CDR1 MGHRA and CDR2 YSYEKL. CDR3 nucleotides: TGCGCCAGCAGCTTTCGTGGGGGGGGGATTAATGAGCAGTTCTTC. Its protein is CASSFRGGGINEQFF.

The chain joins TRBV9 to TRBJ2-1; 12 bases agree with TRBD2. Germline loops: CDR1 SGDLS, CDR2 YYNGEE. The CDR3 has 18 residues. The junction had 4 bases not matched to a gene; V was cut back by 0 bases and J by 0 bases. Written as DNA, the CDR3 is TGTGCCAGCAGCGTAGCTCGGGGACTAGCGGGCTCCTACAATGAGCAGTTCTTC. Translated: CASSVARGLAGSYNEQFF.

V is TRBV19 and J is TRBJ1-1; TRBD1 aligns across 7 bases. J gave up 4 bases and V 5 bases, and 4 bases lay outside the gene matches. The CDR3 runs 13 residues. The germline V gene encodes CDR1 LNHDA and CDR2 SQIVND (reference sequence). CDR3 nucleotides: TGTGCCAGTAGTGTAACAGGGGTCACTGAAGCTTTCTTT. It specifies CASSVTGVTEAFF.

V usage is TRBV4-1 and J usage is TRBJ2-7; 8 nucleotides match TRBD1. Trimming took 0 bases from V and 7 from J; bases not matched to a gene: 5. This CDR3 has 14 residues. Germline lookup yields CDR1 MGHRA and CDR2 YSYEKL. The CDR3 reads CASSQDQGAEEQYF. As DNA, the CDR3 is TGCGCCAGCAGCCAAGATCAGGGGGCGGAGGAGCAGTACTTC.

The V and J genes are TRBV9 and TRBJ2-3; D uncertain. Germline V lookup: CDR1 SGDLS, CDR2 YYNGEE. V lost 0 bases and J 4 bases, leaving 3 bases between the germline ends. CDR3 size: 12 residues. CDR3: CASSVDADTQYF. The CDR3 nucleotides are TGTGCCAGCAGCGTAGACGCAGATACGCAGTATTTT. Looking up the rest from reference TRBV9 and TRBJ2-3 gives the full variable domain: DSGVTQTPKHLITATGQRVTLRCSPRSGDLSVYWYQQSLDQGLQFLIQYYNGEERAKGNILERFSAQQFPDLHSELNLSSLELGDSALYFCASSVDADTQYFGPGTRLTVL.

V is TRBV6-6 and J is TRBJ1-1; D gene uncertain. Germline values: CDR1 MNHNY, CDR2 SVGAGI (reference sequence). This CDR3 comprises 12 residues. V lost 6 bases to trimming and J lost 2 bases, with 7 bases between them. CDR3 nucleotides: TGTGCCAGCAGCCGGCCAAACACTGAAGCTTTCTTT. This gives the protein CASSRPNTEAFF.

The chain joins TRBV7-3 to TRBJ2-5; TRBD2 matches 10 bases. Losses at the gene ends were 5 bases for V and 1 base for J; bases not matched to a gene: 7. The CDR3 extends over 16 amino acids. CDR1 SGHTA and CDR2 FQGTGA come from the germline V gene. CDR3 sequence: CASSLTSGASQETQYF. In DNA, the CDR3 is TGTGCCAGCAGCCTTACTAGCGGGGCCTCCCAAGAGACCCAGTACTTC.